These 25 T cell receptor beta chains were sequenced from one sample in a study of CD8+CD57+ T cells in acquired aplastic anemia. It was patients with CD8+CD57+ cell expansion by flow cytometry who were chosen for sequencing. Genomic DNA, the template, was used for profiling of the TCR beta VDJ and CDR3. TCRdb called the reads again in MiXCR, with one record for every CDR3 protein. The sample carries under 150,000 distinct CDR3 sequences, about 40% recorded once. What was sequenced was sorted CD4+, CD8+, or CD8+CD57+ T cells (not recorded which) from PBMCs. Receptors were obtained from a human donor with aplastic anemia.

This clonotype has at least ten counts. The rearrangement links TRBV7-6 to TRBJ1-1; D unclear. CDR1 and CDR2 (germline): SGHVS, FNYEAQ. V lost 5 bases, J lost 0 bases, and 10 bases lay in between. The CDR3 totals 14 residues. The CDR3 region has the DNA TGTGCCAGCAGCCCCCAACCCATGAACACTGAAGCTTTCTTT. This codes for CASSPQPMNTEAFF.

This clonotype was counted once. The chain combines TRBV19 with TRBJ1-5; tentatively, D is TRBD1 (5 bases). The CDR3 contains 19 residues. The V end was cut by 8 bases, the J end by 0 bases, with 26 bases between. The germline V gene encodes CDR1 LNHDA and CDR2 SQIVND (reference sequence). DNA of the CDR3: TGTGCCAGTGCCTATCTCTCCGGGACGGGCGTTAATAGCAATCAGCCCCAGCATTTT. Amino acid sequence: CASAYLSGTGVNSNQPQHF.

The CDR3 coding sequence is TGTGCCAGCTCACCCCCCCTAGGATCCGGAGAGACCCAGTACTTC. It yields the protein CASSPPLGSGETQYF. J is TRBJ2-5 and V is TRBV18; no reliable D call. V shed 3 bases and J shed 4 bases, with 15 bases lying between them. Germline assignment: CDR1 KGHSH and CDR2 LQKENI. This CDR3 comprises 15 residues.

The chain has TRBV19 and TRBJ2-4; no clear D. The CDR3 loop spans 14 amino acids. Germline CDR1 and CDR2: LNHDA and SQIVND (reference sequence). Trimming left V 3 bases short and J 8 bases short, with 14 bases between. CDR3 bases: TGTGCCAGTAGTATCGGCGCTCAGATTGACATTCAGTACTTC. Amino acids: CASSIGAQIDIQYF.

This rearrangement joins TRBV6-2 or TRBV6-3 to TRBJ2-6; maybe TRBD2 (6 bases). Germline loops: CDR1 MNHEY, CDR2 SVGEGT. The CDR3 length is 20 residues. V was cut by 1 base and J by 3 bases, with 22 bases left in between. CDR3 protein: CASSYFRADYSSSGANVLTF. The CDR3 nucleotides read TGTGCCAGCAGTTACTTTAGGGCGGACTATTCAAGTAGTGGGGCCAACGTCCTGACTTTC.

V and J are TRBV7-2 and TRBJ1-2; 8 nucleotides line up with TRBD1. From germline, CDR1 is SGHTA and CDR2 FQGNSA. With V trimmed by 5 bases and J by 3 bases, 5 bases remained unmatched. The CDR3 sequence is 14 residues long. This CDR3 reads CASSRPTGDYGYTF. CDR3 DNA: TGTGCCAGCAGCCGCCCGACAGGGGACTATGGCTACACCTTC.

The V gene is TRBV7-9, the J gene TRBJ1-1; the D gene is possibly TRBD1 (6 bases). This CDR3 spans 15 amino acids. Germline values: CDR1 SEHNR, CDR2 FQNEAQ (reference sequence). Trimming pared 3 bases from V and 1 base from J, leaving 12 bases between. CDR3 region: CASSLGGARNTEAFF. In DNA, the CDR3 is TGTGCCAGCAGCTTGGGGGGGGCGCGGAACACTGAAGCTTTCTTT.

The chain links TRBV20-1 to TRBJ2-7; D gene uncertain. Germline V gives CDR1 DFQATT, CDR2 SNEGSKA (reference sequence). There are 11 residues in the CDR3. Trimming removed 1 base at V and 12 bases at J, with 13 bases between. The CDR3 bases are TGCAGTGCTAGAGTCGACTCCTTAGGGTACTTC. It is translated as CSARVDSLGYF.

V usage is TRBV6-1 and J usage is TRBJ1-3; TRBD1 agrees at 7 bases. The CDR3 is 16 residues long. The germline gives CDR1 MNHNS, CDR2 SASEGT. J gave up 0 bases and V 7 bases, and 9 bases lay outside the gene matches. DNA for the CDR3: TGTGCCAGCAATAGGGACAGAGAAGGCTCTGGAAACACCATATATTTT. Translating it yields CASNRDREGSGNTIYF.

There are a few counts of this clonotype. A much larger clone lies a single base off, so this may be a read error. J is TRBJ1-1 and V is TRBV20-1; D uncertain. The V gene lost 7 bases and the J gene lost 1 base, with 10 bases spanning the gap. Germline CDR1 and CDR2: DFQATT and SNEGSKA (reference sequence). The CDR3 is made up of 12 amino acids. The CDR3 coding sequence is TGCAGTGTTATTTGGAAGAACACTGAAGCTTTCTTT. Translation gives CSVIWKNTEAFF.

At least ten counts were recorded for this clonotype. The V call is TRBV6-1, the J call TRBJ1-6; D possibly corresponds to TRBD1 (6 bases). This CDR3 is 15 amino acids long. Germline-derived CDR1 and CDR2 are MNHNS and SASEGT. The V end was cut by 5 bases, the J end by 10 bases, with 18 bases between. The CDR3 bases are TGTGCCAGCAGTCCCGAAGGGGGGCCTAACTCACCCCTCCACTTT. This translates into CASSPEGGPNSPLHF.

The CDR3 DNA reads as TGTGCCAGCAGTTTCACGGGGGGCGGAGGCTACACCTTC. It encodes CASSFTGGGGYTF. This rearrangement joins TRBV28 to TRBJ1-2; a weak D match, TRBD1 (6 bases). This CDR3 has 13 amino acids. V was pared by 3 bases and J by 8 bases, with 13 bases between. The germline V gene has CDR1 MDHEN and CDR2 SYDVKM.

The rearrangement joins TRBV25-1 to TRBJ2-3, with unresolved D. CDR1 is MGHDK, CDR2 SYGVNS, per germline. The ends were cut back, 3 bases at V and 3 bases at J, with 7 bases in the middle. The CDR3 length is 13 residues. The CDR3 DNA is TGTGCCAGCAGTGAGGTGAGGACAGATACGCAGTATTTT. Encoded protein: CASSEVRTDTQYF.

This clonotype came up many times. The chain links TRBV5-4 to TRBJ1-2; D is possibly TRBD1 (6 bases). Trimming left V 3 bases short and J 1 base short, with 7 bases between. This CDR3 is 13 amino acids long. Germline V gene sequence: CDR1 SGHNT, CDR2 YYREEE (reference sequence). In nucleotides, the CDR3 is TGTGCCAGCAGCTCGGGACATAACTATGGCTACACCTTC. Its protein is CASSSGHNYGYTF.

Here the CDR3 DNA reads TGTGCCACCTCGGGACAGGGGGCCTACGAGCAGTACTTC. Protein sequence: CATSGQGAYEQYF. The rearrangement joins TRBV10-3 to TRBJ2-7; 11 bases agree with TRBD1. Germline CDR1 and CDR2: ENHRY and SYGVKD. CDR3 length equals 13 residues. The V and J ends lost 10 bases and 2 bases, in that order; junction bases with no gene match: 4.

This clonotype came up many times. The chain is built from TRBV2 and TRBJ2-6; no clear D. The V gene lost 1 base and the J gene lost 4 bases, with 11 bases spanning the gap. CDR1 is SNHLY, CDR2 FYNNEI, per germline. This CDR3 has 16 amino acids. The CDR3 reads CASSEEILTGANVLTF. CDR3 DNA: TGTGCCAGCAGTGAAGAGATCTTAACCGGGGCCAACGTCCTGACTTTC.

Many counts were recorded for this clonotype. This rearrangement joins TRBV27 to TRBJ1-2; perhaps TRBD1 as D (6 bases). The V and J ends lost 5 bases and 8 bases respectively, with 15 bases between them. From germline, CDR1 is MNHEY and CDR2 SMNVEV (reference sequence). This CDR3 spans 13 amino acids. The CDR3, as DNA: TGTGCCAGCAGTCTCATCGGACAGAACGGCTACACCTTC. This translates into CASSLIGQNGYTF.

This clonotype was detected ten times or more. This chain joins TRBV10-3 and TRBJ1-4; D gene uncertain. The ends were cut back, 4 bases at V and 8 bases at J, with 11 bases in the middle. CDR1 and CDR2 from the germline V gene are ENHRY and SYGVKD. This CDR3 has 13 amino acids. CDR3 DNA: TGTGCCATCAGTGGGGAGAGTGGGGAAAAACTGTTTTTT. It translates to CAISGESGEKLFF.

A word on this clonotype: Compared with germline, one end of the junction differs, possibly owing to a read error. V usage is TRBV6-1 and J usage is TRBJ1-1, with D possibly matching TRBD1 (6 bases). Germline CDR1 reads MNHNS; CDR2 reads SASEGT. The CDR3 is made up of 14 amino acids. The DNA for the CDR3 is TGTGCCAGCAGAGACAGGTCTAAAGACACTGGAGCTTTCTTT. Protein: CASRDRSKDTGAFF.

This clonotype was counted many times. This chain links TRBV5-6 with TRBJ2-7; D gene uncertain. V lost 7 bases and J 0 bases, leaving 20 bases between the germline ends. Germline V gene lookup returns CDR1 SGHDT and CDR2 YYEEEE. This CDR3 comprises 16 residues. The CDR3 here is CASSSARRSSSYEQYF. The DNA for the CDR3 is TGTGCCAGCTCCTCGGCAAGGCGATCTAGCTCCTACGAGCAGTACTTC.

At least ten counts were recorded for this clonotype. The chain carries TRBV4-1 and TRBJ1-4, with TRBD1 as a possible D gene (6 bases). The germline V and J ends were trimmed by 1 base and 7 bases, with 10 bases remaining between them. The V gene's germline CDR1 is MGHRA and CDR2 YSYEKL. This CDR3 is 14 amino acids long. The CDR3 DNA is TGCGCCAGCAGCCAAGGGGGGCCGGGTGAAAAACTGTTTTTT. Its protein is CASSQGGPGEKLFF.

Here the CDR3 reads CASRRQGSAGELFF. CDR3 nucleotide sequence: TGTGCCAGCAGGCGACAGGGTTCGGCCGGGGAGCTGTTTTTT. The rearrangement uses TRBV2 and TRBJ2-2, with 7 bases matching TRBD1. CDR1 and CDR2 (germline): SNHLY, FYNNEI. J was trimmed by 6 bases and V by 6 bases; bases with no gene match: 7. The CDR3 runs to 14 residues.

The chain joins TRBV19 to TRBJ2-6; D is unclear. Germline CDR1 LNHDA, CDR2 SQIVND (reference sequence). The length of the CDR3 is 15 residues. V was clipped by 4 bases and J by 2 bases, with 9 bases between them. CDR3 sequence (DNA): TGTGCCAGTAGTACCACTATAACTGGGGCCAACGTCCTGACTTTC. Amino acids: CASSTTITGANVLTF.

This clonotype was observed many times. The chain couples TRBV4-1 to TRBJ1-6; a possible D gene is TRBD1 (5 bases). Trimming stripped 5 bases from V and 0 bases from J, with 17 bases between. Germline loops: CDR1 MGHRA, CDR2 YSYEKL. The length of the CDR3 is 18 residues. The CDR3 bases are TGCGCCAGCAGCGTAATGACCAGGGCTAGCTCCTATAATTCACCCCTCCACTTT. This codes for CASSVMTRASSYNSPLHF.

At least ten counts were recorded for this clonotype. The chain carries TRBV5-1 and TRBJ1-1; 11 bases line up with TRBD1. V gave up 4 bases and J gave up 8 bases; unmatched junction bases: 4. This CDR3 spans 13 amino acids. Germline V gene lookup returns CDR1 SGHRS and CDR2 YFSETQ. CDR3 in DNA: TGCGCCAGCAGCGCCGGGACAGGGGGGGAAGCTTTCTTT. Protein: CASSAGTGGEAFF.